This T cell receptor (beta chain) derives from a study of blood T cell repertoires in COVID-19. Study overall: From the United States, Italy and Spain came samples of acute and convalescent COVID-19.

Germline values: CDR1 MNHNY, CDR2 SVGAGI (reference sequence). Trimming cost V 2 bases and J 1 base, with 10 bases left between them. The CDR3 is 15 residues long. Assay used: immunoSEQ multiplex PCR; TCRdb lists only in-frame clones, some missing. This sample has about 280,000 clones, with roughly 90% found just once. Sequences were obtained from peripheral blood. This TCR came from a woman in her 70s with COVID-19, enrolled during active disease. The chain joins TRBV6-6 to TRBJ2-3, with no clear D. For the CDR3, the DNA is TGTGCCAGCAGTTACGGAAGGCAGGGCACAGATACGCAGTATTTT. It specifies CASSYGRQGTDTQYF.